This is a list of T cell receptor beta chains from one sample in a study of T-cell reconstitution after alpha-beta-depleted transplantation in children. TCRdb re-called the PCR reads through MiXCR, storing one row per CDR3 protein. The table records 500,000 to 750,000 distinct CDR3 sequences, 27% of them present only once. Sequencing was performed on PBMCs, taken before TCRalphabeta/CD19-depleted stem cell transplant. Receptors were obtained from a boy in the first two years of life with Wiskott-Aldrich syndrome, due to receive a stem cell transplant. Each CDR3 is given with its conserved first and last residue. Each record gives: clone size, D gene, V gene, J gene, CDR3 DNA, CDR3 protein. The D gene is left open where the match is weak. Rows may omit the clone size; those that give it use once, few, many or a size class.

few,TRBD2,TRBV5-1,TRBJ2-5,TGCGCCAGCAGCTTGGCGGGAGCGGGAGCAGAGACCCAGTACTTC,CASSLAGAGAETQYF
.,.,TRBV20-1,TRBJ2-7,TGCAGTGCCCCGGAACCCAGCTCCTACGAGCAGTACTTC,CSAPEPSSYEQYF
.,.,TRBV5-1,TRBJ2-3,TGCGCCAGCAGCTTGGCCGAGACAGAAGCAACAGATACGCAGTATTTT,CASSLAETEATDTQYF
.,.,TRBV20-1,TRBJ1-1,TGCAGTGCTGACCGACGGACGGGCACTGAAGCTTTCTTT,CSADRRTGTEAFF
.,TRBD1,TRBV3-1,TRBJ2-1,TGTGCCAGCAGCCAAATTGGGACAGGGGCCTACAATGAGCAGTTCTTC,CASSQIGTGAYNEQFF
few,.,TRBV20-1,TRBJ1-5,TGCAGTGCTCGACGGGCCGGGCAGGGGAGTCAGCCCCAGCATTTT,CSARRAGQGSQPQHF
.,TRBD2,TRBV15,TRBJ2-3,TGTGCCACCGAGGGACTAGATACAGATACGCAGTATTTT,CATEGLDTDTQYF
.,TRBD2,TRBV20-1,TRBJ2-7,TGCAGTGCTAGCGGGAGGGCCGGGTACGAGCAGTACTTC,CSASGRAGYEQYF
few,TRBD2,TRBV27,TRBJ2-5,TGTGCCAGCAGTCCCTGGGTAGCGGGAGGACAAGAGACCCAGTACTTC,CASSPWVAGGQETQYF
few,.,TRBV28,TRBJ2-1,TGTGCCAGCAGTTCCGGCCTGAAATATTGGAATGAGCAGTTCTTC,CASSSGLKYWNEQFF
.,.,TRBV12-3/TRBV12-4,TRBJ1-3,TGTGCCAGCAGCCTTCCTCAGGGGACTGGAAACACCATATATTTT,CASSLPQGTGNTIYF
few,.,TRBV6-5,TRBJ1-4,TGTGCCAGCAGTTACAGAGGGGGGGCGACTAATGAAAAACTGTTTTTT,CASSYRGGATNEKLFF
.,.,TRBV12-3/TRBV12-4,TRBJ2-1,TGTGCCAGCAGGGATACAGGGATGGATGAGCAGTTCTTC,CASRDTGMDEQFF
.,TRBD1,TRBV20-1,TRBJ1-2,TGCAGTGCTAGGACGACAGGGAGCTATGGCTACACCTTC,CSARTTGSYGYTF
few,.,TRBV10-3,TRBJ1-1,TGTGCCATCAGTCCTCAGGGCACTGAAGCTTTCTTT,CAISPQGTEAFF
.,.,TRBV20-1,TRBJ1-6,TGCAGTGCTAGAGACCCGGGGAAGAACAAAAGCTCCTATAATTCACCCCTCCACTTT,CSARDPGKNKSSYNSPLHF
.,.,TRBV20-1,TRBJ1-1,TGCAGTGCTAGTAGAAGGGCAACTGAAGCTTTCTTT,CSASRRATEAFF
few,.,TRBV3-1,TRBJ2-5,TGTGCCAGCAGCCAAAACGGGAGAAGGGAGACCCAGTACTTC,CASSQNGRRETQYF
.,TRBD1,TRBV5-1,TRBJ1-6,TGCGCCAGCAGCTTCGGGACAGGGGGCTATTCACCCCTCCACTTT,CASSFGTGGYSPLHF
few,.,TRBV20-1,TRBJ2-5,TGCAGTGCCCCGAGGGCCATGGGAGAGACCCAGTACTTC,CSAPRAMGETQYF
.,.,TRBV12-3/TRBV12-4,TRBJ1-1,TGTGCCAGCAGTCAACCGCCGCAGTTCTTGAACACTGAAGCTTTCTTT,CASSQPPQFLNTEAFF
.,.,TRBV10-3,TRBJ2-3,TGTGCCATCAGTGACCCCGTCCAGTCTAGCACAGATACGCAGTATTTT,CAISDPVQSSTDTQYF
.,TRBD2,TRBV12-3/TRBV12-4,TRBJ2-2,TGTGCCAGCAGTTTCAGGCTAGCGGGACCCACCGGGGAGCTGTTTTTT,CASSFRLAGPTGELFF
few,.,TRBV20-1,TRBJ1-2,TGCAGTGCTAGAGGAGGGCAGGGCCATGGCTACACCTTC,CSARGGQGHGYTF
.,TRBD2,TRBV12-3/TRBV12-4,TRBJ2-5,TGTGCCAGCAGTTTGGGTTTGGCGCGGGAGTGGGAGACCCAGTACTTC,CASSLGLAREWETQYF
few,TRBD2,TRBV12-3/TRBV12-4,TRBJ2-3,TGTGCCAGCAGTTTATCTCTAGCGGGTGATACGCAGTATTTT,CASSLSLAGDTQYF
few,TRBD2,TRBV5-1,TRBJ2-2,TGCGCCAGCAGCTTGCTACTAGCGGGAGGATATACCGGGGAGCTGTTTTTT,CASSLLLAGGYTGELFF
few,.,TRBV30,TRBJ2-5,TGTGCCTGGAGTTGGTCGATAGGAGGAGAGACCCAGTACTTC,CAWSWSIGGETQYF
.,.,TRBV18,TRBJ1-5,TGTGCCAGCTCTATGGGGCTCGGAAATCAGCCCCAGCATTTT,CASSMGLGNQPQHF
many,TRBD2,TRBV7-3,TRBJ2-1,TGTGCCAGCAGCCACAGCGGGAGCTCCTACAATGAGCAGTTCTTC,CASSHSGSSYNEQFF
.,.,TRBV7-8,TRBJ2-2,TGTGCCAGCAGCCCCCACCGCAGGGAGCTGTTTTTT,CASSPHRRELFF
.,.,TRBV20-1,TRBJ2-1,TGCAGTGCTAGGCCCGGGACACCTAACAATGAGCAGTTCTTC,CSARPGTPNNEQFF
few,TRBD2,TRBV6-5,TRBJ2-3,TGTGCCAGCAGTTCAACTAGCGGGAGTGGCACAGATACGCAGTATTTT,CASSSTSGSGTDTQYF
.,TRBD2,TRBV29-1,TRBJ2-7,TGCAGCGTTGAGAAGGCGGGAGACGAGCAGTACTTC,CSVEKAGDEQYF